At least ten counts were recorded for the clone carrying this T cell receptor (beta chain). As yet, its antigen is unknown. The data were taken from a study of T cells in Graves' hyperthyroidism and ophthalmopathy. Those patients with uncontrolled infection, other autoimmune disease, pregnancy or lactation were excluded. Each diagnosis was grounded in clinical symptoms, serum thyroxine and TRAb, thyroid ultrasound, and orbital computed tomography. V lost 2 bases, J lost 10 bases, and 5 bases stayed unmatched. Germline-derived CDR1 and CDR2 are SEHNR and FQNEAQ (reference sequence). This CDR3 region has 14 residues. The source material, RNA transcripts, was used to amplify TCR beta CDR3 regions. The TCR CDR3 first-round RT-PCR relied on the HTBI primer set. TCRdb processed the multiplex PCR reads anew with MiXCR; each CDR3 protein has one entry. The sample has more than 500,000 distinct CDR3 sequences; 40% to 55% are singletons.

Study-wide results and caveats: Most expanded thyroid clonotypes above 0.001 recurred in blood. Patients with ophthalmopathy were separated from those with stable hyperthyroidism by a 13 V-J model.

The sequence came from an adult woman with Graves' disease, either hyperthyroidism or ophthalmopathy (not recorded which). Sequencing was carried out using peripheral blood or thyroid tissue (not recorded which). V is TRBV7-9 and J is TRBJ1-6; 7 bases are a match to TRBD1. The CDR3 region has the DNA TGTGCCAGCAGCTTACTCCTGACAGGGTCACCCCTCCACTTT. Translated, it gives CASSLLLTGSPLHF.